The 9 T cell receptor beta chains below come from one sample, sequenced in a study of T cell responses to AZD1222 COVID-19 vaccine. TCRdb's copy holds only in-frame clones and misses some; the assay was immunoSEQ multiplex PCR. Of 150,000 to 200,000 clones listed, 90% are singletons. This specimen consisted of peripheral blood, obtained on day 0 of AZD1222 vaccination. The receptor set was obtained from an adult in good health.

The V call is TRBV7-3, the J call TRBJ1-6; possible D gene TRBD1, 5 bases. CDR3 length: 15 residues. The germline V and J ends were trimmed by 5 bases and 7 bases, with 15 bases remaining between them. Germline CDR1 and CDR2: SGHTA and FQGTGA. Written as DNA, the CDR3 is TGTGCCAGCAGCCTCCAGGGTACGGGGAATTCACCCCTCCACTTT. Its protein is CASSLQGTGNSPLHF. Variable domain in full (rest from reference TRBV7-3 and TRBJ1-6): GAGVSQTPSNKVTEKGKYVELRCDPISGHTALYWYRQSLGQGPEFLIYFQGTGAADDSGLPNDRFFAVRPEGSVSTLKIQRTERGDSAVYLCASSLQGTGNSPLHFGNGTRLTVT.

This rearrangement joins TRBV19 to TRBJ1-1; possibly TRBD1 for D (6 bases). Germline assignment: CDR1 LNHDA and CDR2 SQIVND (reference sequence). The V gene lost 4 bases and the J gene lost 4 bases, with 10 bases spanning the gap. The CDR3 is 13 residues long. The CDR3, as DNA: TGTGCCAGTAGTAGGGAGGGGGTCACTGAAGCTTTCTTT. Translated, it gives CASSREGVTEAFF.

This clone was observed once. The chain has TRBV5-4 and TRBJ2-7; D is unresolved. V was cut by 0 bases and J by 5 bases, with 9 bases left in between. Germline V gives CDR1 SGHNT, CDR2 YYREEE (reference sequence). The CDR3 extends over 13 amino acids. CDR3 sequence reads: CASSLVSGDEQYF. The CDR3 DNA sequence: TGTGCCAGCAGCTTGGTATCAGGAGACGAGCAGTACTTC.

The rearrangement uses TRBV10-1 and TRBJ1-5; tentative D call: TRBD1 (6 bases). This CDR3 contains 15 residues. Germline V gene lookup returns CDR1 WNHNN and CDR2 SYGVQD (reference sequence). Trimming stripped 6 bases from V and 2 bases from J, with 14 bases between. The CDR3 DNA sequence: TGCGCCAGCAGGGGGGGGCAGGGTGGCAATCAGCCCCAGCATTTT. Protein: CASRGGQGGNQPQHF.

This clone was picked up one time. The V call is TRBV7-3, the J call TRBJ1-2; TRBD1 aligns across 9 bases. The CDR3 has 14 residues. Germline V CDR1 and CDR2: SGHTA, FQGTGA. V gave up 4 bases and J gave up 6 bases; unmatched junction bases: 6. The CDR3 bases are TGTGCCAGCAGCTCCCCGGACAGGGGCCATGGCTACACCTTC. Translation: CASSSPDRGHGYTF.

This rearrangement joins TRBV27 to TRBJ2-2, with D possibly being TRBD2 (6 bases). Germline assignment: CDR1 MNHEY and CDR2 SMNVEV (reference sequence). There are 16 residues in the CDR3. V was pared by 7 bases and J by 5 bases, with 20 bases between. The CDR3 protein is CASTADGSGQTGELFF. The CDR3 nucleotides are TGTGCCAGCACCGCCGATGGTAGCGGACAAACCGGGGAGCTGTTTTTT.

The chain carries TRBV9 and TRBJ2-1; 11 bases agree with TRBD2. The CDR3 is 21 residues long. Trimming at V came to 3 bases and at J to 5 bases, leaving 22 bases not matched to a gene. Germline V gene data show CDR1 as SGDLS and CDR2 as YYNGEE. CDR3 in amino acids: CASSAITRASGGTLIDNEQFF. CDR3 DNA sequence: TGTGCCAGCAGCGCAATAACTCGGGCTAGCGGGGGGACGCTTATAGACAATGAGCAGTTCTTC.

The chain has TRBV9 and TRBJ2-7, with D tentatively TRBD1 (6 bases). Germline CDR1 SGDLS, CDR2 YYNGEE. Between the trimmed V and J ends, which lost 3 bases and 5 bases, there was a span of 12 bases. The CDR3 runs to 13 residues. In nucleotides, the CDR3 is TGTGCCAGCAGCGGGGACACCTACGACGAGCAGTACTTC. As protein: CASSGDTYDEQYF.

V gene TRBV10-3 combines with J gene TRBJ2-5, with 11 positions matching TRBD2. The germline V gene has CDR1 ENHRY and CDR2 SYGVKD. This CDR3 comprises 15 residues. The junction had 7 bases not matched to a gene; V was cut back by 10 bases and J by 0 bases. In DNA form, the CDR3 reads TGTGCCACCACCCTGACTAGCGGGGACCAAGAGACCCAGTACTTC. Translating gives CATTLTSGDQETQYF.